This TCR beta chain is from a study of Ad26.COV2.S vaccination and SARS-CoV-2 variants listed by TCRdb under 2021. Regarding the complete study: Vaccine-arm donors came from COV1001, a multicentre, randomized, double-blind, placebo-controlled phase I-IIa trial of Ad26.COV2.S in healthy adults. Dosing of Ad26.COV2.S was intramuscular, at either 5x10^10 or 1x10^11 viral particles, delivered as one shot or as two shots spaced 56 days apart. The specificity and breadth of SARS-CoV-2-reactive T cell receptors after Ad26.COV2.S vaccination were assessed by TCRbeta repertoire sequencing. A total of 32 samples were included in the TCR-sequenced set, comprising roughly 19 Ad26.COV2.S vaccine recipients, 5 placebo recipients and 8 SARS-CoV-2 convalescent individuals. Participants in the trial were split at random into five groups of five each, receiving low-dose or high-dose Ad26.COV2.S once or twice, or else placebo on both occasions. Investigators did not know the trial group allocation while performing experiments and assessing outcomes.

What the treatment or condition label conveys for this sample: 15 to 20 received Ad26.COV2.S at low or high dose, single or two shots; several received placebo; per-sample allocation not given. For vaccine and placebo recipients, the sequenced repertoires came from samples collected on day 63 after the first injection. Between 29 July and 7 August 2020, Cohort 1b enrolled 20 to 30 adults aged 18-55 years at one site in Boston, USA. Ad26.COV2.S was a replication-incompetent adenovirus type 26 vector expressing a prefusion-stabilized SARS-CoV-2 spike protein from the original Wuhan strain. Worth noting for this clone: What antigen it recognizes has not been identified. There are no base qualities to consult, and no much larger clone falls within one base.

The immunoSEQ Assay was the method used to sequence TCRbeta CDR3 regions. After extraction, genomic DNA underwent amplification by bias-controlled multiplex PCR, followed by high-throughput sequencing. The original methods were these. Collapsing and filtering of sequences were performed to quantify the absolute abundance of each unique TCRbeta CDR3 region. T cell fraction was estimated by normalization of TCRbeta template counts to usable DNA, with usable DNA being measured through amplification of reference genes present in all nucleated cells. Repertoire TCRs were annotated as SARS-CoV-2-specific when V gene, CDR3 amino acid sequence and J gene were exactly matched to a known reactive TCR set. The reference SARS-CoV-2 TCR set came from MIRA and was filtered for enrichment in COVID-19-positive ImmuneCODE repertoires, removing public or cross-reactive TCRs. Based on the MIRA antigens, annotated TCRs were further analysed at the level of specific ORF or position within ORF. Breadth was defined as the number of annotated unique rearrangements divided by the total number of unique productive rearrangements, and depth was defined as the summed frequency of the annotated unique rearrangements. Two-sided Wilcoxon rank-sum tests were applied when comparing TCR breadth between groups. Entries here come from immuneACCESS through TCRdb and include only in-frame sequences with V and J called. Some clones fail to appear in such tables; in the studies checked, an unresolved V gene covers under half of the shortfall, and the cause of the remainder is unknown. That table supplies the V and J calls and clone size; D and trimming were determined from the DNA. The sample includes about 680,000 clones, with 80% to 90% observed a single time. The ten largest account for roughly 1.5% of the sample.

The full study reports these points: Substantial breadth of spike-specific CD8+ and CD4+ T cell responses was reported after vaccination. According to the authors, total T cell responses may have been underestimated by the TCR breadth and depth analyses. Ad26.COV2.S recipients had higher spike-specific TCR breadth than placebo recipients (P = 0.0014). The study was not powered for comparison of responses between vaccine doses or regimens. Vaccine and placebo recipients had comparable non-spike TCR breadth, which fits with the vaccine containing only spike.

The trim is 5 bases for V and 4 bases for J, with a gap of 16 bases between the germline ends. Including the terminal cysteine and phenylalanine, the CDR3 comprises 15 residues. Here the CDR3 DNA is all that survives: 45 bases in frame from base 1. Reading the germline V gene gives CDR1 KGHDR and CDR2 SFDVKD. The source of this sequence is a person between 18 and 65 years old who received the Ad26.COV2.S COVID-19 vaccine or a placebo. The rearranged chain carries TRBV24-1 and TRBJ2-5, with a weak D call of TRBD1 (6 bases match). Material: peripheral blood, obtained in a trial of Ad26.COV2.S vaccine versus placebo. The CDR3 loop reads CATSVARGVGETQYF. The nucleotide sequence is given as TGTGCCACCAGTGTGGCCAGGGGCGTTGGAGAGACCCAGTACTTC.